The 26 T cell receptor beta chains in this list originate from one sample, sequenced in a study of T cells after yellow fever vaccination. In TCRdb, the 5' RACE reads were re-called with MiXCR into one record per CDR3 protein. The table includes some 670,000 distinct CDR3 sequences, 9% to 15% detected once. Source: PBMCs, taken on the day of the yellow fever booster vaccination. The receptors here all came from a man aged 25 to 45 who received the YFV17D yellow fever vaccine.

The rearrangement joins TRBV7-9 to TRBJ2-5, with 9 bases aligning to TRBD1. Germline lookup yields CDR1 SEHNR and CDR2 FQNEAQ (reference sequence). Unmatched junction bases numbered 11, after V lost 6 bases and J lost 6 bases. This CDR3 region has 15 residues. The CDR3 coding sequence is TGTGCCAGCAGACCGCGGGACAGGGCCTTTAAGACCCAGTACTTC. This encodes CASRPRDRAFKTQYF.

This clonotype was seen many times. The V gene is TRBV30, the J gene TRBJ2-7; no clear D. The germline V gene has CDR1 GTSNPN and CDR2 SVGIG (reference sequence). The V gene lost 0 bases and the J gene lost 2 bases, with 11 bases spanning the gap. This CDR3 is built from 14 residues. DNA of the CDR3: TGTGCCTGGAGTGTATTTACCAGGACCTACGAGCAGTACTTC. This translates into CAWSVFTRTYEQYF.

This clonotype was picked up a small number of times. V gene TRBV24-1 combines with J gene TRBJ2-1; D is possibly TRBD1 or TRBD2 (5 bases each). Trimming removed 3 bases from V and 11 bases from J, with 13 bases in between. The germline gives CDR1 KGHDR, CDR2 SFDVKD. CDR3 length equals 13 residues. CDR3 nucleotides: TGTGCCACCAGTGATCTCGGGACCGATAAGCAGTTCTTC. Translation: CATSDLGTDKQFF.

This chain links TRBV10-3 with TRBJ2-6; D ambiguous. V was cut by 3 bases and J by 1 base, with 4 bases left in between. Per the germline V gene, CDR1 is ENHRY and CDR2 is SYGVKD. The CDR3 has 14 amino acids. In nucleotides, the CDR3 is TGTGCCATCAGTGAAACGTCTGGGGCCAACGTCCTGACTTTC. Amino acid sequence: CAISETSGANVLTF.

V is TRBV4-3 and J is TRBJ1-4; 10 bases map to TRBD1. This CDR3 spans 18 amino acids. Trimming removed 4 bases from V and 7 bases from J; junction bases left unmatched: 15. CDR1 is LGHNA, CDR2 YSLEER, per germline. The CDR3 loop is CASSRDPPGGDRGEKLFF. The CDR3 region has the DNA TGCGCCAGCAGCCGCGATCCCCCGGGGGGGGACAGGGGTGAAAAACTGTTTTTT.

The table lists this clonotype with a few counts. The CDR3 DNA sequence: TGTGCCAGCGAAAGTGGTGTAGGGGTATTGCTCGAGCAGTACTTC. Translating it yields CASESGVGVLLEQYF. The chain uses TRBV7-9 and TRBJ2-7; D perhaps matches TRBD1 (5 bases). The CDR3 has 15 residues. CDR1 and CDR2 from the germline V gene are SEHNR and FQNEAQ (reference sequence). V lost 8 bases and J 6 bases, leaving 23 bases between the germline ends.

The J gene is TRBJ2-6, the V gene TRBV30, with D tentatively TRBD1 (6 bases). The CDR3 contains 16 residues. V lost 0 bases, J lost 2 bases, and 11 bases lay in between. Germline loops: CDR1 GTSNPN, CDR2 SVGIG (reference sequence). The CDR3 here is CAWSVWRQAGANVLTF. The CDR3 DNA follows: TGTGCCTGGAGTGTATGGAGACAGGCTGGGGCCAACGTCCTGACTTTC.

This clonotype was observed a handful of times. The V gene is TRBV29-1, the J gene TRBJ2-7; D is undetermined. CDR1 and CDR2 (germline): SQVTM, ANQGSEA. The ends were cut back, 6 bases at V and 7 bases at J, with 19 bases in the middle. This CDR3 comprises 13 residues. CDR3: CSVRSRLTREQYF. In DNA form, the CDR3 reads TGCAGCGTCAGGAGTCGGCTGACAAGGGAGCAGTACTTC.

The chain has TRBV12-3 or TRBV12-4 and TRBJ2-2, with D possibly TRBD1 on 5 matching bases. The CDR3 covers 15 residues. V was trimmed by 3 bases and J by 3 bases, leaving 11 bases between them. CDR3 DNA sequence: TGTGCCAGCAGTTTGGGGCGATCGTACACCGGGGAGCTGTTTTTT. This encodes CASSLGRSYTGELFF.

The chain combines TRBV20-1 with TRBJ2-3; D gene ambiguous. V dropped 0 bases and J dropped 2 bases, with 12 bases sitting between them. CDR3 length: 15 residues. Germline CDR1 DFQATT, CDR2 SNEGSKA (reference sequence). The CDR3, as DNA: TGCAGTGCTAGAGATTTGACACAGTACACAGATACGCAGTATTTT. Residues: CSARDLTQYTDTQYF.

This clonotype was counted between two and nine times. This sequence joins TRBV30 and TRBJ1-3; D remains ambiguous. Germline CDR1 and CDR2: GTSNPN and SVGIG (reference sequence). This CDR3 comprises 14 residues. V gave up 0 bases and J gave up 0 bases, with 6 bases separating them. The CDR3 sequence is CAWSVAYSGNTIYF. The CDR3 DNA is TGTGCCTGGAGTGTTGCATACTCTGGAAACACCATATATTTT.

CDR3 nucleotides: TGTGCCAGCAGCCAAGACACCGGGACTAGCGGGAGTTGGGAGCAGTTCTTC. As protein: CASSQDTGTSGSWEQFF. The V and J genes are TRBV4-2 and TRBJ2-1; 14 nucleotides line up with TRBD2. There are 17 residues in the CDR3. Germline trimming cut 0 bases from V and 10 bases from J; bases unmatched to any gene: 8. Germline V lookup: CDR1 LGHNA, CDR2 YNFKEQ.

This clonotype was detected a few times. The chain joins TRBV19 to TRBJ2-3; possible D gene TRBD2, 6 bases. Per germline, CDR1 LNHDA and CDR2 SQIVND (reference sequence). The CDR3 has 17 amino acids. Deletions cut 6 bases from V and 0 bases from J, with 19 bases between. CDR3: CASRGVPEGRSTDTQYF. The CDR3, as DNA: TGTGCCAGTAGGGGAGTGCCGGAGGGTAGAAGCACAGATACGCAGTATTTT.

This chain uses TRBV4-3 with TRBJ1-2, with a possible D match to TRBD1 (5 bases). The CDR3 covers 13 residues. With 5 bases removed from V and 8 bases from J, the gap between germline ends came to 15 bases. Germline V CDR1 and CDR2: LGHNA, YSLEER. The DNA for the CDR3 is TGCGCCAGCAGCGTCGGGGGGGAAACGGGCTACACCTTC. It specifies CASSVGGETGYTF.

Only a few counts were recorded for this clonotype. The chain recombines TRBV6-1 with TRBJ1-4; a weak D match, TRBD1 (6 bases). V lost 6 bases and J 6 bases, leaving 17 bases between the germline ends. The CDR3 runs to 15 residues. Per germline, CDR1 MNHNS and CDR2 SASEGT. CDR3 sequence (DNA): TGTGCCAGCAGCCCCAAGGGGGACACATATGAAAAACTGTTTTTT. As protein: CASSPKGDTYEKLFF.

The V gene is TRBV9, the J gene TRBJ2-7; tentative D call: TRBD2 (6 bases). Germline CDR1 and CDR2: SGDLS and YYNGEE. This CDR3 has 14 amino acids. V lost 6 bases, J lost 7 bases, and 20 bases lay in between. The CDR3 sequence: CASTPWDSAGEQYF. CDR3 sequence (DNA): TGTGCCAGCACCCCCTGGGACTCGGCTGGGGAGCAGTACTTC.

This clonotype was counted a few times. This chain uses TRBV5-1 with TRBJ1-3; D remains ambiguous. V lost 3 bases to trimming and J lost 7 bases, with 11 bases between them. Germline loops: CDR1 SGHRS, CDR2 YFSETQ. The CDR3 has 13 amino acids. The CDR3 nucleotides are TGCGCCAGCAGCTCCGGACGGAAGAACACCATATATTTT. This codes for CASSSGRKNTIYF.

The genes are TRBV5-1 and TRBJ1-5; D is undetermined. The V gene lost 4 bases and the J gene lost 5 bases, with 13 bases spanning the gap. The V gene's germline CDR1 is SGHRS and CDR2 YFSETQ. This CDR3 spans 14 amino acids. CDR3 region: CASSPRAGDQPQHF. The CDR3 bases are TGCGCCAGCAGCCCCCGGGCTGGGGATCAGCCCCAGCATTTT.

This clonotype was observed at least ten times. The chain has TRBV4-2 and TRBJ1-1; the match to TRBD1 covers 8 bases. V lost 4 bases to trimming and J lost 5 bases; unmatched junction nucleotides: 9. The CDR3 extends over 15 amino acids. CDR1 and CDR2 from the germline V gene are LGHNA and YNFKEQ. The CDR3 DNA sequence: TGTGCCAGCAGCCCGGACAGGGCCGGTGGTACTGAAGCTTTCTTT. It translates to CASSPDRAGGTEAFF.

This clonotype occurred a few times. The chain couples TRBV18 to TRBJ2-7, with D maybe TRBD1 (8 bases). The CDR3 contains 13 residues. Germline lookup yields CDR1 KGHSH and CDR2 LQKENI. V gave up 8 bases and J gave up 6 bases, with 17 bases separating them. The CDR3 protein is CASTGQGGIEQYF. The CDR3 nucleotides read TGTGCCAGCACAGGACAGGGAGGGATCGAGCAGTACTTC.

There are a few counts of this clonotype. The chain has TRBV6-5 and TRBJ2-3, with D possibly TRBD2 on 6 matching bases. There are 17 residues in the CDR3. The V and J ends lost 4 bases and 0 bases respectively, with 17 bases between them. The germline V gene has CDR1 MNHEY and CDR2 SVGAGI. CDR3 in amino acids: CASSSSWRGVSTDTQYF. The CDR3 nucleotides are TGTGCCAGCAGTTCATCGTGGCGGGGTGTCAGCACAGATACGCAGTATTTT.

In its sample, this clonotype was seen a few times. J is TRBJ2-5 and V is TRBV19; 7 positions match TRBD2. CDR1 and CDR2 (germline): LNHDA, SQIVND (reference sequence). V dropped 5 bases and J dropped 5; count of bases not matched to a gene: 8. CDR3 length equals 14 residues. This CDR3 is CASSPNGGWETQYF. In nucleotides, the CDR3 is TGTGCCAGTAGTCCCAACGGGGGGTGGGAGACCCAGTACTTC.

In this sample, this clonotype turned up many times. The rearrangement joins TRBV11-2 to TRBJ2-3, with TRBD2 identical over 14 bases. Germline V CDR1 and CDR2: SGHAT, FQNNGV. V was pared by 5 bases and J by 0 bases, with 10 bases of the junction left unmatched. This CDR3 has 19 amino acids. CDR3 bases: TGTGCCAGCAGCGGATCCCGGGGGACTAGCGGGAGAAGCACAGATACGCAGTATTTT. This encodes CASSGSRGTSGRSTDTQYF.

This clonotype appeared a few times. The rearrangement links TRBV7-2 to TRBJ2-5; D may be TRBD2 (5 bases). With 5 bases removed from V and 3 bases from J, the gap between germline ends came to 19 bases. The CDR3 runs 16 residues. Germline assignment: CDR1 SGHTA and CDR2 FQGNSA. CDR3 sequence: CASSLSQGLLEETQYF. CDR3 nucleotide sequence: TGTGCCAGCAGCCTGTCCCAAGGACTCCTTGAAGAGACCCAGTACTTC.

A few counts support this clonotype. V is TRBV7-9 and J is TRBJ1-1; 7 bases align to TRBD1. Germline CDR1 reads SEHNR; CDR2 reads FQNEAQ (reference sequence). V was pared by 6 bases and J by 4 bases, with 17 bases of the junction left unmatched. The length of the CDR3 is 17 residues. The CDR3 DNA reads TGTGCCAGCAGACCTAGGGTCCCACAGGGGTTAAGCACTGAAGCTTTCTTT. It specifies CASRPRVPQGLSTEAFF.

V is TRBV29-1 and J is TRBJ2-3; 7 positions agree with TRBD2. CDR1 is SQVTM, CDR2 ANQGSEA, per germline. V gave up 4 bases and J gave up 2 bases; unmatched junction bases: 6. There are 14 residues in the CDR3. The CDR3 here is CSVVRTSITDTQYF. The CDR3, as DNA: TGCAGCGTTGTAAGGACTAGTATCACAGATACGCAGTATTTT.